Given below is one T cell receptor beta chain in context. Its antigen is unknown. This CDR3 is 14 amino acids long. Germline loops: CDR1 SGHRS, CDR2 YFSETQ. V was pared by 4 bases and J by 6 bases, with 9 bases of the junction left unmatched. The primer mix had 60 Vbeta and 13 Jbeta primers. Generated by immunoSEQ multiplex PCR, the TCRdb table keeps only in-frame clones and is missing some. The data contain some 100,000 clones, approximately 76% of them seen just once; the ten biggest clones take up around 4%. This specimen comes from a study of cytomegalovirus exposure and HLA in healthy donors. Study results and limitations: Researchers reported in a later analysis that a missense DCLRE1C variant was tied to TCR beta V- and J-gene trimming. Most observed TCR sequences were rare, whereas some public TCRs were detected in many donors. Analysis performed later found roughly 17,000 TCR beta sequences associated with HLA alleles at 0.05 false discovery rate.

The chain links TRBV5-1 to TRBJ2-7; TRBD1 matches at 8 bases. Input material: PBMCs. The sequence derives from a man aged 35-49 years in good health and CMV-seronegative. Written as DNA, the CDR3 is TGCGCCAGCAGCACCTCAGGGGGCAGGCTCGAGCAGTACTTC. Translation: CASSTSGGRLEQYF.